The sample holds a few counts of the clone carrying this T cell receptor (beta chain). The data belong to a study of response to subunit inactivated influenza vaccine. TCRdb re-analysed the RT-PCR reads in MiXCR, keeping a single row per CDR3 protein. The sample contains 530,000 or so distinct CDR3 sequences, approximately 14% of which appear only once. Trimming left V 4 bases short and J 2 bases short, with 14 bases between. The CDR3 runs to 15 residues. From germline, CDR1 is SGHDT and CDR2 YYEEEE. This receptor was obtained from a man aged 45 to 65 who received an inactivated influenza vaccine. The sample consisted of PBMCs from blood, taken roughly 12 days after vaccination. The V call is TRBV5-6, the J call TRBJ2-3, with unresolved D. The CDR3 region is CASSPSPGNTDTQYF. The CDR3 DNA reads as TGTGCCAGCAGCCCATCGCCCGGAAACACAGATACGCAGTATTTT.